The present TCR beta chain was sequenced within a study of T cells in Graves' hyperthyroidism and ophthalmopathy. Study-wide context: At initial diagnosis, before any treatment had begun, peripheral blood was obtained.

This CDR3 is 13 amino acids long. The germline gives CDR1 DFQATT, CDR2 SNEGSKA (reference sequence). Trimming pared 4 bases from V and 0 bases from J, leaving 10 bases between. The source material, RNA transcripts, was used to amplify TCR beta CDR3 regions. The TCR CDR3 first-round RT-PCR relied on the HTBI primer set. TCRdb reprocessed the multiplex PCR reads with MiXCR, giving one entry per CDR3 protein. The data show about 360,000 distinct CDR3 sequences, about 18% seen once. Exclusion criteria comprised uncontrolled infection, other autoimmune disease, pregnancy or lactation. Ten or more counts support this clonotype.

This chain links TRBV20-1 with TRBJ2-7, with D unclear. The sequence derives from a woman in her late teens or twenties with Graves' hyperthyroidism. Sequences were obtained from blood. This chain's CDR3 is CSAIRDISYEQYF. CDR3 DNA: TGCAGTGCTATCCGTGACATCTCCTACGAGCAGTACTTC.